This T cell receptor (beta chain) was identified during a study of vaccination effects on CD4 cells after COVID-19. Study as a whole: Post-vaccine sampling occurred a median 72 days after the second dose.

The CDR3 runs to 15 residues. Trimming removed 5 bases from V and 1 base from J, with 14 bases in between. CDR1 and CDR2 from the germline V gene are LNHDA and SQIVND (reference sequence). It was after 10 days of culture that CD4+ T cells were isolated. BNT162b2 vaccine or mRNA-1273 vaccine was given to participants in two doses. The sample holds one count of this clone. Its antigen remains unknown. Produced via immunoSEQ multiplex PCR; TCRdb's table is partial and in-frame only. The sample lists 50,000 to 60,000 clones; around 84% were seen once. This receptor was identified in a human donor who received a COVID-19 vaccine. Sequenced here: CD4+ T cells from PBMCs cultured without peptide, sampled after COVID-19 vaccination. This chain joins TRBV19 and TRBJ1-1; maybe TRBD1 (6 bases). Here the CDR3 DNA reads TGTGCCAGTAGTGAAACGGGACAATCGAACACTGAAGCTTTCTTT. This encodes CASSETGQSNTEAFF. The variable domain in full, completed from reference TRBV19 and TRBJ1-1, reads DGGITQSPKYLFRKEGQNVTLSCEQNLNHDAMYWYRQDPGQGLRLIYYSQIVNDFQKGDIAEGYSVSREKKESFPLTVTSAQKNPTAFYLCASSETGQSNTEAFFGQGTRLTVV.